These T cell receptor beta chains were read from a single sample in a study of breast tumors, draining lymph nodes, adjacent tissues. Each CDR3 protein is one row after TCRdb ran MiXCR on the multiplex PCR reads. This table has over 10,000 distinct CDR3 sequences, about three fifths appearing once. Specimen: tumor-adjacent breast tissue. Receptor source: a female donor with breast cancer. Some clones in this sample may be carry-over from other donors' samples. Both conserved end residues are part of each CDR3. The order of the fields is J gene, V gene, CDR3 length, clone size, CDR3 protein. The size entry is marked missing in some rows and otherwise reads once, few, many or a size class.

J gene: TRBJ2-1
V gene: TRBV7-3
CDR3 length: 12
clone size: .
CDR3 protein: CASSNVVNEQFF

J gene: TRBJ2-1
V gene: TRBV2
CDR3 length: 14
clone size: .
CDR3 protein: CASSARDSLNEQFF

J gene: TRBJ1-4
V gene: TRBV7-2
CDR3 length: 13
clone size: few
CDR3 protein: CASGLGSGEKLFF

J gene: TRBJ1-2
V gene: TRBV6-2/TRBV6-3
CDR3 length: 14
clone size: many
CDR3 protein: CASSHSGQTYGYTF

J gene: TRBJ2-5
V gene: TRBV5-8
CDR3 length: 15
clone size: many
CDR3 protein: CASSLFQGAQETQYF

J gene: TRBJ2-7
V gene: TRBV27
CDR3 length: 15
clone size: many
CDR3 protein: CASSSWGTSSYEQYF

J gene: TRBJ1-3
V gene: TRBV7-6
CDR3 length: 13
clone size: .
CDR3 protein: CASSSRSGNTIYF

J gene: TRBJ2-5
V gene: TRBV2
CDR3 length: 15
clone size: .
CDR3 protein: CASNLGTGGKETQYF

J gene: TRBJ2-7
V gene: TRBV20-1
CDR3 length: 13
clone size: .
CDR3 protein: CSARTPGGGEQYF

J gene: TRBJ1-2
V gene: TRBV24-1
CDR3 length: 12
clone size: .
CDR3 protein: CATSDPSKGYTF

J gene: TRBJ2-7
V gene: TRBV19
CDR3 length: 15
clone size: .
CDR3 protein: CASSVGLAASYEQYF

J gene: TRBJ2-3
V gene: TRBV5-6
CDR3 length: 15
clone size: .
CDR3 protein: CASSWPQGGTDTQYF

J gene: TRBJ1-4
V gene: TRBV20-1
CDR3 length: 13
clone size: .
CDR3 protein: CSARVGGREKLFF

J gene: TRBJ1-2
V gene: TRBV7-8
CDR3 length: 12
clone size: few
CDR3 protein: CASRRRGYGYTF

J gene: TRBJ2-1
V gene: TRBV24-1
CDR3 length: 13
clone size: .
CDR3 protein: CATSDATLNEQFF

J gene: TRBJ2-7
V gene: TRBV7-2
CDR3 length: 15
clone size: .
CDR3 protein: CASSLVGTLGHEQYF

J gene: TRBJ2-1
V gene: TRBV9
CDR3 length: 13
clone size: few
CDR3 protein: CASSVELGDEQFF

J gene: TRBJ2-1
V gene: TRBV2
CDR3 length: 15
clone size: once
CDR3 protein: CASSSGVSSYNEQFF

J gene: TRBJ1-6
V gene: TRBV20-1
CDR3 length: 16
clone size: .
CDR3 protein: CSARVDGEGYNSPLHF

J gene: TRBJ2-7
V gene: TRBV5-1
CDR3 length: 15
clone size: .
CDR3 protein: CASSLGTSLTYEQYF

J gene: TRBJ2-7
V gene: TRBV27
CDR3 length: 12
clone size: many
CDR3 protein: CASRSLGNEQYF

J gene: TRBJ1-5
V gene: TRBV7-3
CDR3 length: 20
clone size: many
CDR3 protein: CASSLSRTGTGQSGNQPQHF

J gene: TRBJ2-7
V gene: TRBV27
CDR3 length: 15
clone size: many
CDR3 protein: CASRDIAGGSYEQYF

J gene: TRBJ2-1
V gene: TRBV2
CDR3 length: 14
clone size: once
CDR3 protein: CATMGSSGTYEQFF

J gene: TRBJ1-4
V gene: TRBV20-1
CDR3 length: 15
clone size: medium-sized
CDR3 protein: CSARDLEDGNEKLFF

J gene: TRBJ2-1
V gene: TRBV20-1
CDR3 length: 10
clone size: many
CDR3 protein: CSAREGEQFF

J gene: TRBJ1-4
V gene: TRBV7-9
CDR3 length: 19
clone size: .
CDR3 protein: CASSLRPGQGSVTNEKLFF

J gene: TRBJ2-1
V gene: TRBV24-1
CDR3 length: 16
clone size: .
CDR3 protein: CATWSGASGGYNEQFF

J gene: TRBJ1-2
V gene: TRBV2
CDR3 length: 14
clone size: few
CDR3 protein: CASTETRVDYGYTF

J gene: TRBJ1-5
V gene: TRBV13
CDR3 length: 13
clone size: .
CDR3 protein: CASSLGQSQPQHF

J gene: TRBJ1-2
V gene: TRBV24-1
CDR3 length: 15
clone size: .
CDR3 protein: CATSDPKEGDYGYTF

J gene: TRBJ1-6
V gene: TRBV7-9
CDR3 length: 14
clone size: .
CDR3 protein: CASSPGSHNSPLHF

J gene: TRBJ2-1
V gene: TRBV11-3
CDR3 length: 11
clone size: few
CDR3 protein: CASSRNSEQFF

J gene: TRBJ1-6
V gene: TRBV9
CDR3 length: 14
clone size: .
CDR3 protein: CASSVGWQNSPLHF

J gene: TRBJ2-7
V gene: TRBV13
CDR3 length: 15
clone size: .
CDR3 protein: CASSLRSGGRAEQYF

J gene: TRBJ1-4
V gene: TRBV11-1
CDR3 length: 12
clone size: .
CDR3 protein: CASGTGDEKLFF

J gene: TRBJ1-1
V gene: TRBV5-5
CDR3 length: 13
clone size: .
CDR3 protein: CASSLNVSTEAFF

J gene: TRBJ1-3
V gene: TRBV10-2
CDR3 length: 15
clone size: many
CDR3 protein: CASSGNSISGNTIYF

J gene: TRBJ2-1
V gene: TRBV11-3
CDR3 length: 14
clone size: many
CDR3 protein: CASSLGLSSNEQFF

J gene: TRBJ1-2
V gene: TRBV6-1
CDR3 length: 17
clone size: many
CDR3 protein: CASSVATRGARSYGYTF

J gene: TRBJ2-2
V gene: TRBV29-1
CDR3 length: 15
clone size: many
CDR3 protein: CSVNGVGVNTGELFF